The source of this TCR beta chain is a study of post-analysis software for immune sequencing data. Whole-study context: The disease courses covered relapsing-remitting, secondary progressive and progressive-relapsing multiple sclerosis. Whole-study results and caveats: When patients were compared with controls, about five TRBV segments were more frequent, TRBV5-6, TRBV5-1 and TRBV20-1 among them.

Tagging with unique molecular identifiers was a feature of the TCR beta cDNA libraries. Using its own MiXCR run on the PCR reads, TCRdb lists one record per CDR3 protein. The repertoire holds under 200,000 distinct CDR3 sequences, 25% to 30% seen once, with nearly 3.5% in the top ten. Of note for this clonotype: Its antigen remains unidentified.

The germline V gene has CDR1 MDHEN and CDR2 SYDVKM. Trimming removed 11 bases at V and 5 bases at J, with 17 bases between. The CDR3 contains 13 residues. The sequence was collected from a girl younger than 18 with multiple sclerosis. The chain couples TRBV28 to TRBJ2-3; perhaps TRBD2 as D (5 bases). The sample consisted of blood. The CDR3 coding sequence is TGTGCCGGCCTGTTTCCGGGGAGAGATACGCAGTATTTT. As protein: CAGLFPGRDTQYF.